This passage covers 9 T cell receptor beta chains from one sample sequenced in a study of PD-1 and CTLA-4 blockade in melanoma. Generated by immunoSEQ multiplex PCR, the TCRdb table keeps only in-frame clones and is missing some. The sample shows about 31,000 clones, around 93% of them seen only once. Here the sequenced sample was CD8+ T cells from peripheral blood, taken from a patient given anti-PD-1 treatment. All receptors derive from a human donor with melanoma.

The chain couples TRBV27 to TRBJ2-7; maybe TRBD1 (5 bases). The CDR3 length is 13 residues. The germline V gene encodes CDR1 MNHEY and CDR2 SMNVEV (reference sequence). Deletions cut 5 bases from V and 0 bases from J, with 8 bases between. The CDR3 DNA is TGTGCCAGCAGTGCAGGGATCTCCTACGAGCAGTACTTC. It specifies CASSAGISYEQYF.

This chain connects TRBV6-6 to TRBJ1-5, with D unclear. The CDR3 loop spans 14 amino acids. The germline V gene has CDR1 MNHNY and CDR2 SVGAGI (reference sequence). Trimming removed 0 bases from V and 1 base from J, with 4 bases in between. CDR3 in DNA: TGTGCCAGCAGTTACTCAGAGAGCAATCAGCCCCAGCATTTT. It encodes CASSYSESNQPQHF.

The chain links TRBV2 to TRBJ2-3; maybe TRBD2 (5 bases). The CDR3 has 14 residues. V gave up 3 bases and J gave up 2 bases, with 9 bases separating them. Germline V CDR1 and CDR2: SNHLY, FYNNEI. The CDR3 nucleotides are TGTGCCAGCAGTGAGAGGGAACTCACAGATACGCAGTATTTT. It encodes CASSERELTDTQYF.

Concerning this clone itself: The junction departs from germline at one end; a sequencing error may be responsible. The chain employs TRBV2 and TRBJ2-5; D unresolved. The CDR3 is 14 residues long. CDR1 is SNHLY and CDR2 is FYNNEI in the germline V gene. CDR3 coding DNA: TGTGCCAGTAGTGACCCCGACCAACAAGAGACCCAGTACTTC. Protein sequence: CASSDPDQQETQYF.

The V call is TRBV27, the J call TRBJ1-1; D ambiguous. Germline CDR1 is MNHEY and CDR2 is SMNVEV (reference sequence). The germline V and J ends were trimmed by 0 bases and 1 base, with 9 bases remaining between them. The CDR3 has 15 residues. CDR3 in amino acids: CASSLSLGWNTEAFF. CDR3 coding DNA: TGTGCCAGCAGTTTATCCCTGGGGTGGAACACTGAAGCTTTCTTT.

The rearrangement joins TRBV7-8 to TRBJ2-1; a possible D gene is TRBD2 (5 bases). Germline-derived CDR1 and CDR2 are SGHVS and FQNEAQ. V lost 6 bases to trimming and J lost 9 bases, with 15 bases between them. The CDR3 totals 13 residues. The CDR3: CASRVAGEGEQFF. CDR3 nucleotides: TGTGCCAGCAGGGTCGCGGGTGAGGGTGAGCAGTTCTTC.

The V and J genes are TRBV4-1 and TRBJ1-2; D is unresolved. This CDR3 has 15 amino acids. Germline V gene data show CDR1 as MGHRA and CDR2 as YSYEKL. The ends were cut back, 0 bases at V and 2 bases at J, with 10 bases in the middle. CDR3 residues: CASSQDLGINYGYTF. CDR3 nucleotides: TGCGCCAGCAGCCAAGATCTGGGAATCAACTATGGCTACACCTTC.

The CDR3 DNA reads as TGTGCCAGCAGCCCCACCCAGGGGCGTGAGCAGTACTTC. It encodes CASSPTQGREQYF. The chain carries TRBV27 and TRBJ2-7; D possibly corresponds to TRBD1 (6 bases). This CDR3 is 13 amino acids long. Deletions cut 6 bases from V and 7 bases from J, with 16 bases between. The germline CDR1 and CDR2 sequences are MNHEY and SMNVEV (reference sequence).

CDR3 in amino acids: CASSLAGTGLNTEAFF. Here the CDR3 DNA reads TGCGCCAGCAGCTTGGCCGGGACAGGTTTGAACACTGAAGCTTTCTTT. The chain uses TRBV5-1 and TRBJ1-1, with TRBD1 matching 8 bases. In germline, CDR1 is SGHRS, CDR2 YFSETQ. V was pared by 0 bases and J by 0 bases, with 4 bases of the junction left unmatched. The CDR3 has 16 residues.